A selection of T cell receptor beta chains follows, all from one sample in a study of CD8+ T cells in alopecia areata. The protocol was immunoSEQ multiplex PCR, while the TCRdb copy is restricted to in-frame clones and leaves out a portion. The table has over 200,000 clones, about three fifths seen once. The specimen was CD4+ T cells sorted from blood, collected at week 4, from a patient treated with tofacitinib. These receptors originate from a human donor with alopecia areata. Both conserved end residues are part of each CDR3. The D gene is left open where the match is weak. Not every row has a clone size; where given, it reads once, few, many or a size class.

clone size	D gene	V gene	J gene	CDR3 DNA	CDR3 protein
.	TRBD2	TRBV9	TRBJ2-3	TGTGCCAGCAGCGCAGGGACTATTCTAGGAGATACGCAGTATTTT	CASSAGTILGDTQYF
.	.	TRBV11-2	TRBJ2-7	TGTGCCAGCAGCTTCGAGTACTTC	CASSFEYF
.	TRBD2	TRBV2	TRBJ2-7	TGTGCCAGCAGTAGCGGGGGGGTCGCCTACGAGCAGTACTTC	CASSSGGVAYEQYF
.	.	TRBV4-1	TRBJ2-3	TGCGCCAGCAGCCAAGGGCCGGACAGAAGCACAGATACGCAGTATTTT	CASSQGPDRSTDTQYF
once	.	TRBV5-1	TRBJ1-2	TGCGCCAGCAGGGGGACGGAGAATGGCTACACCTTC	CASRGTENGYTF
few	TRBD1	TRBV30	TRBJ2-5	TGTGCCTGGAGGGCCACAGGGGTGGAGACCCAGTACTTC	CAWRATGVETQYF
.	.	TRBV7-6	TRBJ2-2	TGTGCCAGCAGCTTAGTGGCTGCGGGGGCCACCGGGGAGCTGTTTTTT	CASSLVAAGATGELFF
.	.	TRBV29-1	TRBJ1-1	TGCAGCGTTTTAGATAGGATCAACACTGAAGCTTTCTTT	CSVLDRINTEAFF
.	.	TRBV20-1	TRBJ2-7	TGCAGTGCTAGAGCCCCAGACGAGCAGTACTTC	CSARAPDEQYF
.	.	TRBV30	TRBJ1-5	TGTGCCTGGAGGCCTGTACCAGGGAATCGCAATCAGCCCCAGCATTTT	CAWRPVPGNRNQPQHF
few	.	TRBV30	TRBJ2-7	TGTGCCTGGAGTGGTATGATCGACAACAAATACGAGCAGTACTTC	CAWSGMIDNKYEQYF
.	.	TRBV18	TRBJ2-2	TGTGCCAGCTATCGGACGGAGACGAACACCGGGGAGCTGTTTTTT	CASYRTETNTGELFF
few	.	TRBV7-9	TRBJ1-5	TGTGCCAGCAGCTTACAGGACTATCAGCCCCAGCATTTT	CASSLQDYQPQHF
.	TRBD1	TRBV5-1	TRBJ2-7	TGCGCCAGCAGCCCACGGACAGGCAGGAGCTCCTACGAGCAGTACTTC	CASSPRTGRSSYEQYF
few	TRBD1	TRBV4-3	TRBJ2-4	TGCGCCAGCAGCCAAGACACAGGGGTAAACATTCAGTACTTC	CASSQDTGVNIQYF
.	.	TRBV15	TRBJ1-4	TGTGCCACCAGCAGAGCCAGGGTTAATGAAAAACTGTTTTTT	CATSRARVNEKLFF
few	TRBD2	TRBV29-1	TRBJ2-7	TGCAGCGTTGAGGCTAGCGGGGGTACGGGCGTTTCGCAGTACTTC	CSVEASGGTGVSQYF
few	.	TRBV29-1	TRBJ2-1	TGCAGCGTTGCCCTCTACAATGAGCAGTTCTTC	CSVALYNEQFF
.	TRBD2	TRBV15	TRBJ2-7	TGTGCCACCAGCAGATACGGACTAGCGAGCCCCTACGAGCAGTACTTC	CATSRYGLASPYEQYF
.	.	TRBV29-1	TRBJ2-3	TGCAGCGTTGGGGGGTTATCGCAGTATTTT	CSVGGLSQYF
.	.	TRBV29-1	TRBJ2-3	TGCAGCGTTGATCAGGCCTACACAGATACGCAGTATTTT	CSVDQAYTDTQYF
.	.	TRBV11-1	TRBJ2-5	TGTGCCAGCAGCTTAGCGGGGGGGCCGGAGACCCAGTACTTC	CASSLAGGPETQYF
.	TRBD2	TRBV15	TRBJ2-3	TGTGCCACCAGCGGCCGGACTAGCGGGGAGGTAGATACGCAGTATTTT	CATSGRTSGEVDTQYF
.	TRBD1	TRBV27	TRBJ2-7	TGTGCCAGCCGGACCGTGGGACAGAGAATCTACGAGCAGTACTTC	CASRTVGQRIYEQYF
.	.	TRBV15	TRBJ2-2	TGTGCCACCAGCAGAGAGAAGGGGATTTTGGACACCGGGGAGCTGTTTTTT	CATSREKGILDTGELFF
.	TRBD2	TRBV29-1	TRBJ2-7	TGCAGCGTTGGGACTAGCGGGAAATACGAGCAGTACTTC	CSVGTSGKYEQYF
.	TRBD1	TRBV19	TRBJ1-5	TGTGCCAGTCAGGGACAGGACAATCAGCCCCAGCATTTT	CASQGQDNQPQHF
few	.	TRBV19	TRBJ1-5	TGTGCCAGTAGTCTGGGGTGGAATCAGCCCCAGCATTTT	CASSLGWNQPQHF
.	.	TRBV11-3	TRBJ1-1	TGTGCCAGCAGCTTACGACCCTTCGGGGATGAAGCTTTCTTT	CASSLRPFGDEAFF
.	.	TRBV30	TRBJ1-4	TGTGCCTGGAGTGTATTTGGTGAAAAACTGTTTTTT	CAWSVFGEKLFF
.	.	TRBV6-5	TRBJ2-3	TGTGCCAGCAGTTATGGGGATACGCAGTATTTT	CASSYGDTQYF
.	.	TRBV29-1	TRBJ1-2	TGCAGCGTTACTCAGGGCTCTGATGGCTACACCTTC	CSVTQGSDGYTF
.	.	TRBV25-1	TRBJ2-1	TGTGCCAGCAGTGATGTGGCTCGTGAGCAGTTCTTC	CASSDVAREQFF
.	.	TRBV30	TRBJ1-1	TGTGCCTGGAGTCGGGCGGGTGACCGCCTGGCAGCTTTCTTT	CAWSRAGDRLAAFF
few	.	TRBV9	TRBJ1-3	TGTGCCAGCAGCGTAGGAGGGACCTCTGGAAACACCATATATTTT	CASSVGGTSGNTIYF
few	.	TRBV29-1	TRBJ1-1	TGCAGCGTAGGGACGAACACTGAAGCTTTCTTT	CSVGTNTEAFF
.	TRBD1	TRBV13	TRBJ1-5	TGTGCCAGCAGCCCTCGACAGGGGGCCCAGCATTTT	CASSPRQGAQHF
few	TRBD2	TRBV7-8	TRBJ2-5	TGTGCCAGCAGCTTGAGTGCGGGGGGGCAGGAGACCCAGTACTTC	CASSLSAGGQETQYF
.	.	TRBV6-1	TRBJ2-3	TGTGCCAGCCCCCGTTCCCCAGATACGCAGTATTTT	CASPRSPDTQYF
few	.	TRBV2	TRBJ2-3	TGTGCCAGCAGTCAGGAAAATCCAGATACGCAGTATTTT	CASSQENPDTQYF
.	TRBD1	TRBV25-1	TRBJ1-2	TGTGCCAGCAGCCGGACAGGGGGCAACTATGGCTACACCTTC	CASSRTGGNYGYTF
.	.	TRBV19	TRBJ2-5	TGTGCCAGTAGTATAAAGTCGACCGCGGAGACCCAGTACTTC	CASSIKSTAETQYF
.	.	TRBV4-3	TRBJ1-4	TGCGCCAGCAGCCGTGATCAGAGAGCAACTAATGAAAAACTGTTTTTT	CASSRDQRATNEKLFF
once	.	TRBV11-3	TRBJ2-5	TGTGCCAGCAGCCACAGGGAGAAAGAGACCCAGTACTTC	CASSHREKETQYF
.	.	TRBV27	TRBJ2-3	TGTGCCAGCAGTTTAAGTATAACAGATACGCAGTATTTT	CASSLSITDTQYF
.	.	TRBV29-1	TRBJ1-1	TGCAGCGTTGTACCCCCGAACACTGAAGCTTTCTTT	CSVVPPNTEAFF
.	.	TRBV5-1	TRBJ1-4	TGCGCCAGCAGCTCAACGACAGCTAATGAAAAACTGTTTTTT	CASSSTTANEKLFF
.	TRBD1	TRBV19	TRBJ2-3	TGTGCCACCACGGGACAGGCCACAGATACGCAGTATTTT	CATTGQATDTQYF
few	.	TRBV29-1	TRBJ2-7	TGCAGCGTTGGCCGCCGCGGCACCGACTACGAGCAGTACTTC	CSVGRRGTDYEQYF
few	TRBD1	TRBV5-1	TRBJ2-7	TGCGCCAGCAGCTTGGGGGCCGACAGGGTGAGCTCCTACGAGCAGTACTTC	CASSLGADRVSSYEQYF
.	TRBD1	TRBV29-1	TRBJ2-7	TGCAGCGCACGGGACAGGGTGTACGAGCAGTACTTC	CSARDRVYEQYF
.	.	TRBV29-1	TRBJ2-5	TGCAGCGGCGGCCGACTAGTCGACGGTGGGACCCAGTACTTC	CSGGRLVDGGTQYF